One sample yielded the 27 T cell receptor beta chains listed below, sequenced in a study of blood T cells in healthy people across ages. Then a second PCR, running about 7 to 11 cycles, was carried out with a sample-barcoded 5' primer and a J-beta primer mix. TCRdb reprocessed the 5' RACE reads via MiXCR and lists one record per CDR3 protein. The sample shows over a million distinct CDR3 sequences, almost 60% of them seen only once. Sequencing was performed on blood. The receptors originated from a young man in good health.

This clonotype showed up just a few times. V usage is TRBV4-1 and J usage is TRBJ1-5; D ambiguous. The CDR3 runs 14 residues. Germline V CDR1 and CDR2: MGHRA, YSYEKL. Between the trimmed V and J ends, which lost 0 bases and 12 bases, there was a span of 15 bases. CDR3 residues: CASSQDSMGGRQHF. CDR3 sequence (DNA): TGCGCCAGCAGCCAAGACTCCATGGGAGGGCGCCAGCATTTT.

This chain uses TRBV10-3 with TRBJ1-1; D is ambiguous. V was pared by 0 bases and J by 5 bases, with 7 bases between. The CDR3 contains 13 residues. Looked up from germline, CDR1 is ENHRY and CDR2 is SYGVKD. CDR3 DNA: TGTGCCATCAGTGAGTCGCCGGGGACTGAAGCTTTCTTT. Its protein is CAISESPGTEAFF.

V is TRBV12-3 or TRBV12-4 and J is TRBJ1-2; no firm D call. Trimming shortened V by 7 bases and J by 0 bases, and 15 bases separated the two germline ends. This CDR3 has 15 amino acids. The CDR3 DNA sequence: TGTGCCAGCACTAAATCGGGCGGATCTAACTATGGCTACACCTTC. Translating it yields CASTKSGGSNYGYTF.

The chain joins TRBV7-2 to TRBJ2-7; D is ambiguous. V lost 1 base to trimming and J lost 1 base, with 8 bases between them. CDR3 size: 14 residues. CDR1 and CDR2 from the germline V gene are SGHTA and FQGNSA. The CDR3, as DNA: TGTGCCAGCAGCTTAGTTTTACGGTCCTACGAGCAGTACTTC. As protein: CASSLVLRSYEQYF.

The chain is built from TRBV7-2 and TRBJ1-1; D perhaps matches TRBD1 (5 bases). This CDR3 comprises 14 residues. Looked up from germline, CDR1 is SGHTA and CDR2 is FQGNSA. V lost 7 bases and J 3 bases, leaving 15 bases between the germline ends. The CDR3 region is CASNTKGRDTEAFF. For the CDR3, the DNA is TGTGCCAGCAACACCAAGGGGCGGGACACTGAAGCTTTCTTT.

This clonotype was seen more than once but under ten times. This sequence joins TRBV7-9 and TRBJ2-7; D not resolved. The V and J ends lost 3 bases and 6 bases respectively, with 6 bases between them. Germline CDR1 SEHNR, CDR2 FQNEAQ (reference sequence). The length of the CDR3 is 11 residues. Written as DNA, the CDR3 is TGTGCCAGCAGCTTTTCGGTCGAGCAGTACTTC. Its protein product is CASSFSVEQYF.

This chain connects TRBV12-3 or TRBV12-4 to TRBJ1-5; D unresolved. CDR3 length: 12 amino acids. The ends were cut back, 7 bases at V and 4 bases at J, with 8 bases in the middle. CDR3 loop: CASKPSNQPQHF. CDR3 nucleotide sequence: TGTGCCAGCAAGCCGTCAAATCAGCCCCAGCATTTT.

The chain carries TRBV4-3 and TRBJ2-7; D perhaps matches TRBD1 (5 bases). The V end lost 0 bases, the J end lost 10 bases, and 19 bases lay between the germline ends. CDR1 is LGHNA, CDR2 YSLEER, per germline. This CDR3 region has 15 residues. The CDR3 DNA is TGCGCCAGCAGCCAAGATGGGATGACAGAAGATAAACAGTACTTC. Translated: CASSQDGMTEDKQYF.

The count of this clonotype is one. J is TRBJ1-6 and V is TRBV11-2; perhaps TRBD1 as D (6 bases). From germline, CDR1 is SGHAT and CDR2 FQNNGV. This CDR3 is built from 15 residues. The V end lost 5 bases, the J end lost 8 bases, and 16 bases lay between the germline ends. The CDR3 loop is CASSPPGGKYSPLHF. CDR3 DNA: TGTGCCAGCAGCCCCCCGGGGGGCAAGTATTCACCCCTCCACTTT.

This CDR3 reads CAIRGARNQPQHF. Written as DNA, the CDR3 is TGTGCCATCAGGGGGGCTAGGAATCAGCCCCAGCATTTT. This chain links TRBV10-3 with TRBJ1-5, with TRBD1 as a possible D gene (6 bases). Germline V gene data show CDR1 as ENHRY and CDR2 as SYGVKD. The germline V and J ends were trimmed by 6 bases and 4 bases, with 10 bases remaining between them. This CDR3 is 13 amino acids long.

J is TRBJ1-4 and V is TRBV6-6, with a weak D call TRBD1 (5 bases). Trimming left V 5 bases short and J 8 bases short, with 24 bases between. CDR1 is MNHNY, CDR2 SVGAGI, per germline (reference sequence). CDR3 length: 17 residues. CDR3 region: CASSPSGTAFAREKLFF. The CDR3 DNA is TGTGCCAGCAGTCCATCCGGGACGGCCTTCGCCCGAGAAAAACTGTTTTTT.

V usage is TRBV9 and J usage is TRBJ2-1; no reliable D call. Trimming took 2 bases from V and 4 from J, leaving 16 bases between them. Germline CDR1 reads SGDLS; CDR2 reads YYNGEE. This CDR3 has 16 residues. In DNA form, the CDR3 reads TGTGCCAGCAGCGTTCTTAGCTCGGGCGTTTACAATGAGCAGTTCTTC. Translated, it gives CASSVLSSGVYNEQFF.

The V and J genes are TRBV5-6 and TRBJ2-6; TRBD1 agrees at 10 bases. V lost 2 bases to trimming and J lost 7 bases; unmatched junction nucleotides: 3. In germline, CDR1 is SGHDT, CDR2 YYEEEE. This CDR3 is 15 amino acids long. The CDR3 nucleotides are TGTGCCAGCAGCTTTGGGACAGGGGTAGCCAACGTCCTGACTTTC. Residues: CASSFGTGVANVLTF.

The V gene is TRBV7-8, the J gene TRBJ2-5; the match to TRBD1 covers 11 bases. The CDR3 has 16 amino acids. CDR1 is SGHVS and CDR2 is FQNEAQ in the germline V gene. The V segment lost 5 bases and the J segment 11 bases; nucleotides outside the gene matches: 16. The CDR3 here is CASSSHRDRGYNEQYF. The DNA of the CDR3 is TGTGCCAGCAGCAGCCACCGGGACAGGGGGTATAATGAGCAGTACTTC.

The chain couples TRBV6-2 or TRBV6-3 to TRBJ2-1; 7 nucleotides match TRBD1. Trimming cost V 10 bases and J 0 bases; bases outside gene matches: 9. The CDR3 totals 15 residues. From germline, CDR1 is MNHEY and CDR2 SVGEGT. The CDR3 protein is CAITTGAPSYNEQFF. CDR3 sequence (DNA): TGTGCCATCACCACAGGGGCACCCTCCTACAATGAGCAGTTCTTC.

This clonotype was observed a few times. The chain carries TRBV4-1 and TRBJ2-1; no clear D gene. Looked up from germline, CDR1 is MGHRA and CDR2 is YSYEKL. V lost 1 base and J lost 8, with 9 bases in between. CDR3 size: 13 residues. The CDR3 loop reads CASSQVTRDEQFF. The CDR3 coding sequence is TGCGCCAGCAGCCAAGTCACACGGGATGAGCAGTTCTTC.

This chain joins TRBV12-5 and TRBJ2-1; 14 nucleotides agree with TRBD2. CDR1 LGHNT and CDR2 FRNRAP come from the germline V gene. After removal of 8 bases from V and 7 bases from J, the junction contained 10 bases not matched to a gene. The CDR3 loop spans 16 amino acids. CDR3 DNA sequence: TGTGCTAGTCTCGGGACTAGCGGGAGTCTGGGGAATGAGCAGTTCTTC. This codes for CASLGTSGSLGNEQFF.

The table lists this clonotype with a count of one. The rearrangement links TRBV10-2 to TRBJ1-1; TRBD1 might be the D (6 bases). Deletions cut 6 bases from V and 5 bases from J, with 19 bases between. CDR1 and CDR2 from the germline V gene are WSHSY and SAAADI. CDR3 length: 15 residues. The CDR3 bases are TGCGCCAGCAGCAAACAGGGTCCCTTACGAACTGAAGCTTTCTTT. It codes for CASSKQGPLRTEAFF.

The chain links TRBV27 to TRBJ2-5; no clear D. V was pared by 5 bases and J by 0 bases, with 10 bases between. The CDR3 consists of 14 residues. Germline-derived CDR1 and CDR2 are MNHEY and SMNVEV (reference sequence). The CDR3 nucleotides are TGTGCCAGCAGTCCAAGCGTCTACCAAGAGACCCAGTACTTC. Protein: CASSPSVYQETQYF.

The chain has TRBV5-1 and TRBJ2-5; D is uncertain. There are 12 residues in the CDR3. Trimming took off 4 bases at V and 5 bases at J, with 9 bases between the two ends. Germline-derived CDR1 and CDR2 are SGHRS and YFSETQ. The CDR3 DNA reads TGCGCCAGCAGCCGAGACTTTGAGACCCAGTACTTC. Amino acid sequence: CASSRDFETQYF. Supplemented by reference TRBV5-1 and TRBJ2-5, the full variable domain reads KAGVTQTPRYLIKTRGQQVTLSCSPISGHRSVSWYQQTPGQGLQFLFEYFSETQRNKGNFPGRFSGRQFSNSRSEMNVSTLELGDSALYLCASSRDFETQYFGPGTRLLVL.

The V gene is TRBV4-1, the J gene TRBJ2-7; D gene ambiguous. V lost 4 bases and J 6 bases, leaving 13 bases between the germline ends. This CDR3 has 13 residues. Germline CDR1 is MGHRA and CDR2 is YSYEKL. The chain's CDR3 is CASSPAFGVEQYF. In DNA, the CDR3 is TGCGCCAGCAGCCCGGCGTTTGGGGTCGAGCAGTACTTC.

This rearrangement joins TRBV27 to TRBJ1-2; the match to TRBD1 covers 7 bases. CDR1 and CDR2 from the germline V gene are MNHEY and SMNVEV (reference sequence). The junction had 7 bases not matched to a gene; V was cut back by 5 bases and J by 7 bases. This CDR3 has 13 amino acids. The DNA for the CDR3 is TGTGCCAGCAGTCGGGACAGCTCTCCTGGCTACACCTTC. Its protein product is CASSRDSSPGYTF.

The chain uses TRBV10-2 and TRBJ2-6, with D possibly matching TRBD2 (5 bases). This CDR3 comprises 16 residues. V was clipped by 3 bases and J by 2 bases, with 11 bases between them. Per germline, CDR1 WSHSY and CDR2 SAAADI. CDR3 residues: CASSDKSGTGANVLTF. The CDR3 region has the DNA TGCGCCAGCAGTGATAAATCGGGGACTGGGGCCAACGTCCTGACTTTC.

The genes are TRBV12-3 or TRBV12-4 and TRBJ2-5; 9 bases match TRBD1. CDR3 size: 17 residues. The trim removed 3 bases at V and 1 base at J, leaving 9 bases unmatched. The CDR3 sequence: CASSFKPGTGPQETQYF. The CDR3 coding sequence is TGTGCCAGCAGTTTTAAACCCGGGACAGGGCCCCAAGAGACCCAGTACTTC.

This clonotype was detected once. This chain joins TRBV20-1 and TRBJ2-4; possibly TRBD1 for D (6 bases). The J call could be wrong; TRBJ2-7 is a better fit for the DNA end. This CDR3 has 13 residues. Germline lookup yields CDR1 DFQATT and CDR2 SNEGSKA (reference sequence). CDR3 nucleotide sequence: TGCAGTGCAACCACAGGGCGAAGCTTCGAGCAGTACTTC. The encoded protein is CSATTGRSFEQYF.

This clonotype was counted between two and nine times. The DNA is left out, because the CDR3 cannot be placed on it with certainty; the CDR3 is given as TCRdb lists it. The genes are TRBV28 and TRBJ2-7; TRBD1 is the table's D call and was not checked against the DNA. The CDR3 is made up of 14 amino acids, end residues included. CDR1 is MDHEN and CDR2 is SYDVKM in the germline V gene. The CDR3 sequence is CASSFLAGGHEQYF.

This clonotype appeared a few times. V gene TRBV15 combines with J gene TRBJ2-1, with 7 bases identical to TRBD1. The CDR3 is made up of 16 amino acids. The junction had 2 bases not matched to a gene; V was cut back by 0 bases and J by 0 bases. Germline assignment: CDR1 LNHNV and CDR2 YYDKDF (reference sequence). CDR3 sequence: CATSRERDSSYNEQFF. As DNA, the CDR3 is TGTGCCACCAGCAGAGAAAGGGACAGCTCCTACAATGAGCAGTTCTTC.